The 17 T cell receptor beta chains in this list originate from one sample, sequenced in a study of blood T cells in healthy people across ages. The authors ran a second PCR of 7 to 11 cycles using a sample-barcoded 5' primer and a J-beta primer mix. A single record per CDR3 protein comes from TCRdb applying MiXCR to the 5' RACE reads. The data contain around 1,100,000 distinct CDR3 sequences, 35% to 40% of them seen just once; the ten biggest clones take up around 14%. The sample taken for sequencing was blood. The receptors here all came from a man aged 18 to 30 in good health.

A note on this clonotype: Sequence at one end of the junction differs from germline and may be a read error. The CDR3 DNA follows: TGTGCCAGCAGTTTAGTTAGGAGTGGGTATTCCTACAATGAGCAGTTCTTT. Amino acids: CASSLVRSGYSYNEQFF. V and J are TRBV12-3 or TRBV12-4 and TRBJ2-1; D ambiguous. The CDR3 extends over 17 amino acids.

Only a few counts were recorded for this clonotype. The V gene is TRBV4-2, the J gene TRBJ2-1; 9 nucleotides agree with TRBD1. The V gene's germline CDR1 is LGHNA and CDR2 YNFKEQ. This CDR3 spans 18 amino acids. Germline trimming cut 1 base from V and 3 bases from J; bases unmatched to any gene: 10. CDR3 residues: CASSQGPGGTGYYNEQFF. In nucleotides, the CDR3 is TGTGCCAGCAGCCAAGGCCCAGGAGGGACAGGGTACTACAATGAGCAGTTCTTC.

Only a few counts were recorded for this clonotype. This chain uses TRBV12-3 or TRBV12-4 with TRBJ2-1; D is uncertain. Trimming took 5 bases from V and 0 from J, leaving 11 bases between them. The CDR3 is made up of 15 amino acids. The CDR3 DNA reads as TGTGCCAGCAGTCTTAAGAGGAGCTCCTACAATGAGCAGTTCTTC. Translation: CASSLKRSSYNEQFF.

V is TRBV2 and J is TRBJ2-3; D is perhaps TRBD1 (6 bases). This CDR3 spans 15 amino acids. Germline V CDR1 and CDR2: SNHLY, FYNNEI. V was cut by 7 bases and J by 0 bases, with 14 bases left in between. This CDR3 is CASILGGASTDTQYF. DNA for the CDR3: TGTGCCAGCATCCTAGGGGGAGCTAGCACAGATACGCAGTATTTT.

The CDR3 DNA reads as TGTGCCAGCAGTGAAGTTGGGGTACCAGGGGAGCTGTTTTTT. Protein: CASSEVGVPGELFF. The V gene is TRBV6-1, the J gene TRBJ2-2; no firm D call. The V gene's germline CDR1 is MNHNS and CDR2 SASEGT. V lost 1 base and J 8 bases, leaving 11 bases between the germline ends. CDR3 length: 14 residues.

In regard to this clonotype: The junction and the germline gene differ at one end; a read error may be behind it. This chain uses TRBV2 with TRBJ2-3, with 7 bases aligning to TRBD1. Germline lookup yields CDR1 SNHLY and CDR2 FYNNEI. The CDR3 length is 14 residues. In DNA form, the CDR3 reads TGTGCCTCCCTCGAGGGGGCCAGCACAGATAGGCAGTATTTT. It codes for CASLEGASTDRQYF.

CDR3 sequence reads: CASSVEMSRGETQYF. In DNA form, the CDR3 reads TGTGCCAGCAGCGTAGAGATGTCTCGGGGTGAGACCCAGTACTTC. This rearrangement joins TRBV9 to TRBJ2-5; D possibly corresponds to TRBD2 (5 bases). V gave up 0 bases and J gave up 5 bases, with 14 bases separating them. The germline V gene has CDR1 SGDLS and CDR2 YYNGEE. The CDR3 contains 15 residues.

This clonotype was recorded a few times. The chain uses TRBV12-3 or TRBV12-4 and TRBJ1-6, with no clear D. The CDR3 has 16 amino acids. Between the trimmed V and J ends, which lost 4 bases and 0 bases, there was a span of 10 bases. As DNA, the CDR3 is TGTGCCAGCAGTTCACGCAACCCCTCCTATAATTCACCCCTCCACTTT. Protein product: CASSSRNPSYNSPLHF.

J is TRBJ1-1 and V is TRBV20-1; 10 nucleotides match TRBD1. Germline V gene sequence: CDR1 DFQATT, CDR2 SNEGSKA (reference sequence). The CDR3 totals 14 residues. The V segment lost 3 bases and the J segment 5 bases; nucleotides outside the gene matches: 6. The CDR3 loop reads CSARTGGGRTEAFF. The CDR3 DNA reads as TGCAGTGCTAGGACAGGGGGCGGTCGAACTGAAGCTTTCTTT.

This chain connects TRBV5-6 to TRBJ2-3; D is perhaps TRBD1 or TRBD2 (5 bases each). CDR3 length: 15 amino acids. Between the trimmed V and J ends, which lost 0 bases and 2 bases, there was a span of 10 bases. Germline loops: CDR1 SGHDT, CDR2 YYEEEE. The CDR3 is CASSLEVGPTDTQYF. In DNA, the CDR3 is TGTGCCAGCAGCTTGGAGGTGGGACCCACAGATACGCAGTATTTT.

This clonotype was seen a handful of times. This sequence joins TRBV7-9 and TRBJ2-5; no clear D. Between the trimmed V and J ends, which lost 1 base and 5 bases, there was a span of 11 bases. Germline CDR1 SEHNR, CDR2 FQNEAQ (reference sequence). The CDR3 is 14 residues long. CDR3 sequence (DNA): TGTGCCAGCAGCTTAGACGGCGGAACTGAGACCCAGTACTTC. It translates to CASSLDGGTETQYF. Supplemented by reference TRBV7-9 and TRBJ2-5, the full variable domain reads DTGVSQNPRHKITKRGQNVTFRCDPISEHNRLYWYRQTLGQGPEFLTYFQNEAQLEKSRLLSDRFSAERPKGSFSTLEIQRTEQGDSAMYLCASSLDGGTETQYFGPGTRLLVL.

The V and J genes are TRBV6-1 and TRBJ2-3; 11 bases are shared with TRBD2. This CDR3 region has 15 residues. V shed 3 bases, J shed 3 bases, and the junction held 2 bases outside the gene matches. The germline CDR1 and CDR2 sequences are MNHNS and SASEGT. The CDR3 DNA sequence: TGTGCCAGCAGTGATAGCGGGGGGGCTACAGATACGCAGTATTTT. Encoded protein: CASSDSGGATDTQYF.

This chain joins TRBV20-1 and TRBJ2-5; 8 bases are shared with TRBD2. Germline lookup yields CDR1 DFQATT and CDR2 SNEGSKA (reference sequence). CDR3 size: 12 residues. DNA of the CDR3: TGCGGGTCCCTAGCGGGTGGCGAGACCCAGTACTTC. Protein: CGSLAGGETQYF.

The chain links TRBV3-1 to TRBJ1-1; TRBD1 is a possible D gene (5 bases). V lost 0 bases to trimming and J lost 4 bases, with 12 bases between them. The V gene's germline CDR1 is LGHDT and CDR2 YNNKEL (reference sequence). This CDR3 comprises 15 residues. This CDR3 reads CASSQEHQRGTEAFF. The CDR3 coding sequence is TGTGCCAGCAGCCAAGAACATCAAAGGGGCACTGAAGCTTTCTTT.

This clonotype was seen a single time. This chain uses TRBV4-3 with TRBJ1-1, with 8 bases aligning to TRBD1. This CDR3 comprises 16 residues. Germline-derived CDR1 and CDR2 are LGHNA and YSLEER. V shed 1 base, J shed 2 bases, and the junction held 6 bases outside the gene matches. Here the CDR3 DNA reads TGCGCCAGCAGCCAAGCTCTGACAGGGGATAACACTGAAGCTTTCTTT. Amino acids: CASSQALTGDNTEAFF.

In this sample, this clonotype turned up many times. The CDR3: CASSTGTGGDGYTF. CDR3 DNA sequence: TGTGCCAGCAGTACAGGGACAGGTGGGGATGGCTACACCTTC. This sequence joins TRBV12-3 or TRBV12-4 and TRBJ1-2, with TRBD1 matching 8 bases. The CDR3 has 14 amino acids. Losses at the gene ends were 5 bases for V and 6 bases for J; bases not matched to a gene: 8.

J is TRBJ2-7 and V is TRBV11-2, with a possible D match to TRBD2 (6 bases). The CDR3 sequence is 14 residues long. From germline, CDR1 is SGHAT and CDR2 FQNNGV. V shed 5 bases and J shed 0 bases, with 11 bases lying between them. In DNA, the CDR3 is TGTGCCAGCAGCCCCCGGACTACCTCCTACGAGCAGTACTTC. It specifies CASSPRTTSYEQYF.